This T cell receptor beta chain was captured in a study of OX40 agonist ivuxolimab in advanced cancers. Clones were read by immunoSEQ multiplex PCR, and TCRdb kept only the in-frame ones, dropping some. The sample has approximately 44,000 clones, around 80% seen once; the top ten hold around 5.1%. Germline-derived CDR1 and CDR2 are SGHRS and YFSETQ. V lost 2 bases, J lost 5 bases, and 13 bases lay in between. The CDR3 is 14 amino acids. The chain links TRBV5-1 to TRBJ2-5; TRBD1 is a possible D gene (8 bases). The source is an adult with an advanced solid tumor such as melanoma, head and neck, liver or kidney cancer. The sample was CD4+ or CD8+ T cells sorted from blood, taken in a trial of the OX40 agonist ivuxolimab. CDR3 residues: CASSFGQGGETQYF. The CDR3 DNA is TGCGCCAGCAGCTTTGGACAGGGAGGGGAGACCCAGTACTTC.